These 2 T cell receptor beta chains were sequenced from one sample in a study of blood T cell repertoires in COVID-19. The method was immunoSEQ multiplex PCR; TCRdb's version includes in-frame clones alone and lacks a portion of them. Here the sample spans 390,000 or so clones, about 89% being singletons. Sequenced: peripheral blood. These receptors were taken from a woman in her twenties or thirties with COVID-19, enrolled during active disease.

V gene TRBV30 combines with J gene TRBJ2-7, with a possible D match to TRBD2 (5 bases). Germline V CDR1 and CDR2: GTSNPN, SVGIG (reference sequence). The CDR3 contains 13 residues. Trimming shortened V by 8 bases and J by 6 bases, and 20 bases separated the two germline ends. Here the CDR3 DNA reads TGTGCCGGTGCAGGAGGAGTCAGAGGCGAGCAGTACTTC. Translation: CAGAGGVRGEQYF.

The chain combines TRBV7-2 with TRBJ2-3; D is ambiguous. V lost 5 bases, J lost 0 bases, and 12 bases lay in between. Germline lookup yields CDR1 SGHTA and CDR2 FQGNSA. The CDR3 is made up of 15 amino acids. CDR3 in amino acids: CASSRAPGSTDTQYF. CDR3 DNA: TGTGCCAGCAGCAGAGCGCCCGGGAGCACAGATACGCAGTATTTT.